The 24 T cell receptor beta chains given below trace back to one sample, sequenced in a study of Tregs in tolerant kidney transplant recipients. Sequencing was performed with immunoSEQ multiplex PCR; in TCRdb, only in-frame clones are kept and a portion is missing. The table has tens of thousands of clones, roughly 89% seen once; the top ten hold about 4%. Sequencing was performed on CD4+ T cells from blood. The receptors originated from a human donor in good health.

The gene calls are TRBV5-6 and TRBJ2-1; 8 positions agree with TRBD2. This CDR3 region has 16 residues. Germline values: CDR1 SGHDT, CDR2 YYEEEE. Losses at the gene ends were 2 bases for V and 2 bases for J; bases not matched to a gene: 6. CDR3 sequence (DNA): TGTGCCAGCAGCTTAGGGCGGGGGGACCCCTACAATGAGCAGTTCTTC. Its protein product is CASSLGRGDPYNEQFF.

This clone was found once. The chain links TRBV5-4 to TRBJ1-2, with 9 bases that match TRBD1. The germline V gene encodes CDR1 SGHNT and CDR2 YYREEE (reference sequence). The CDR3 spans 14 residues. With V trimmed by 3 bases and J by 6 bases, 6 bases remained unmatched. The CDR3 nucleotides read TGTGCCAGCAGCTCGGTCAGGACAGGGGATGGCTACACCTTC. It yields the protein CASSSVRTGDGYTF.

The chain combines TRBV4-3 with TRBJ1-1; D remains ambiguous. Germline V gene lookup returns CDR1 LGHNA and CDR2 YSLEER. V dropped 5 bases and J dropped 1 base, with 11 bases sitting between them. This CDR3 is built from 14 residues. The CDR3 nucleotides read TGCGCCAGCAGCAGACGGCTTTCGAACACTGAAGCTTTCTTT. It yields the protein CASSRRLSNTEAFF.

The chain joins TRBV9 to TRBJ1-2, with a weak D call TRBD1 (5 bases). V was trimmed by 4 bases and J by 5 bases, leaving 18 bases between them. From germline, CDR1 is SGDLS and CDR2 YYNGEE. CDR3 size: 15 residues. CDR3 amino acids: CASSPRGRELYGYTF. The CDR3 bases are TGTGCCAGCAGCCCAAGGGGCCGAGAGCTTTATGGCTACACCTTC.

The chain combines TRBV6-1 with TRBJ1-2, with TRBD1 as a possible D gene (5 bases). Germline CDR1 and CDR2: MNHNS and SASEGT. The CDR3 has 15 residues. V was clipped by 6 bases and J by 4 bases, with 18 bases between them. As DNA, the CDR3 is TGTGCCAGCAGGCCCTCCGGGACCCTTGGCTATGGCTACACCTTC. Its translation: CASRPSGTLGYGYTF.

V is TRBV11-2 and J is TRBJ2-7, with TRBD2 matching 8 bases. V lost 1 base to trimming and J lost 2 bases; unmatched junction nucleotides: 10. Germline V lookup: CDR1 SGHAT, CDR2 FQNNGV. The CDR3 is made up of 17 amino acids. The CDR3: CASSLGGGSGDTYEQYF. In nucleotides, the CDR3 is TGTGCCAGCAGCTTAGGGGGAGGTAGCGGGGACACCTACGAGCAGTACTTC.

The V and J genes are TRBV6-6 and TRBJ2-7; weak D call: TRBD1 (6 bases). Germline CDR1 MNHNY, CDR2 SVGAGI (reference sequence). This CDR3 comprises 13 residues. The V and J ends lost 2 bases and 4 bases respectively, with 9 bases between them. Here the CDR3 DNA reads TGTGCCAGCAGTTACACAGGGTTGTACGAGCAGTACTTC. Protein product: CASSYTGLYEQYF.

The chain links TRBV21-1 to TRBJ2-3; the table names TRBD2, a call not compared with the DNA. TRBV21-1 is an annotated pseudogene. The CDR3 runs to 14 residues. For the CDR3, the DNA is TGTGCCAGCAGCAATCTTAGCAGACCAGATACGCAGTATTTT. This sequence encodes CASSNLSRPDTQYF.

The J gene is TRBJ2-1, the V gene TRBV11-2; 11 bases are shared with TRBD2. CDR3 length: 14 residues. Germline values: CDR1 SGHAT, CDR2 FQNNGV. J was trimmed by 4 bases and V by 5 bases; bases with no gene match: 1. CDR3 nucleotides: TGTGCCAGCAGCACTAGCGGGGGATACAATGAGCAGTTCTTC. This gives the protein CASSTSGGYNEQFF.

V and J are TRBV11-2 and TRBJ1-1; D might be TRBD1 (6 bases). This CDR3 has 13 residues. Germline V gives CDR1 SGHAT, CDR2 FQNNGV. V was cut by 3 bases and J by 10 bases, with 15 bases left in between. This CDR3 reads CASSLNRETVAFF. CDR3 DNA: TGTGCCAGCAGCTTGAACAGGGAGACAGTAGCTTTCTTT.

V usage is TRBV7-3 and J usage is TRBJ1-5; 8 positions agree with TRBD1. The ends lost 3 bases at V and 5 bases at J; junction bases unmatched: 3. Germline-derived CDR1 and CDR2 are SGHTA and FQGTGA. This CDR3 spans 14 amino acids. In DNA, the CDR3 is TGTGCCAGCAGCTTGGGGACAGGCTATCAGCCCCAGCATTTT. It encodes CASSLGTGYQPQHF.

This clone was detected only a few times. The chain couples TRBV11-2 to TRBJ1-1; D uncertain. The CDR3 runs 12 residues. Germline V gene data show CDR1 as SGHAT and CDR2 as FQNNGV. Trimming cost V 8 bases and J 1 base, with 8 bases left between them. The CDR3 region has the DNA TGTGCCAGCTCACCGGGGAACACTGAAGCTTTCTTT. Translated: CASSPGNTEAFF.

CDR3 region: CASSRSTLRGDGYTF. CDR3 nucleotide sequence: TGTGCCAGCAGCCGCTCTACCTTACGTGGGGATGGCTACACCTTC. This chain connects TRBV6-5 to TRBJ1-2; D uncertain. The V end was cut by 6 bases, the J end by 6 bases, with 20 bases between. The length of the CDR3 is 15 residues. Germline V gene data show CDR1 as MNHEY and CDR2 as SVGAGI.

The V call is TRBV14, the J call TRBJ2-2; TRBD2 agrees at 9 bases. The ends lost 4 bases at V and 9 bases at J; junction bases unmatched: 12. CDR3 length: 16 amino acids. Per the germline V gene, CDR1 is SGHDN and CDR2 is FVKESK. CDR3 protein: CASSLPSGLAYRELFF. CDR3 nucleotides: TGTGCCAGCAGCCTACCCTCCGGACTAGCGTACCGGGAGCTGTTTTTT.

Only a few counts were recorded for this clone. CDR3 amino acids: CASSPNGGATNEKLFF. In DNA, the CDR3 is TGTGCCAGCTCACCAAACGGCGGAGCAACTAATGAAAAACTGTTTTTT. This chain uses TRBV18 with TRBJ1-4; D call uncertain. Germline CDR1 is KGHSH and CDR2 is LQKENI. Deletions cut 2 bases from V and 0 bases from J, with 10 bases between. CDR3 length: 16 amino acids.

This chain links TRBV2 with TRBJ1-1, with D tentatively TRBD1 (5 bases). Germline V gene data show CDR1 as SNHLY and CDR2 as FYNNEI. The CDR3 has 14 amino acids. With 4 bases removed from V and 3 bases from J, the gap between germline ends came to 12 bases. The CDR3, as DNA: TGTGCCAGCAGTGTGTCCAGGGCAGACACTGAAGCTTTCTTT. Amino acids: CASSVSRADTEAFF.

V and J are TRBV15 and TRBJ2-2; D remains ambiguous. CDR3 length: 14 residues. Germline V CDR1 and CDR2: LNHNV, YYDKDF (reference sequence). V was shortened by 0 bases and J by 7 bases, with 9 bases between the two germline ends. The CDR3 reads CATSRDEVVGELFF. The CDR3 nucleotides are TGTGCCACCAGCAGAGACGAAGTGGTCGGGGAGCTGTTTTTT.

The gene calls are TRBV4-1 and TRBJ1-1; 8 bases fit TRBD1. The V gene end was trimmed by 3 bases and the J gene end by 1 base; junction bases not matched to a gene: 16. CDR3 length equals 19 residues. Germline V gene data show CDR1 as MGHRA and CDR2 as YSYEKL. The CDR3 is CASSHRRRDRSPANTEAFF. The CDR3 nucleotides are TGCGCCAGCAGCCATAGGCGCCGGGACAGGAGTCCCGCGAACACTGAAGCTTTCTTT.

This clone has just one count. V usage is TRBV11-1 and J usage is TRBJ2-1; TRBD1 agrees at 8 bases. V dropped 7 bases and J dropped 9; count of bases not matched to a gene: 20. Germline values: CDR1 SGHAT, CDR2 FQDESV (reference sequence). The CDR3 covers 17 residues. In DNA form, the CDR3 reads TGTGCCAGCATCCTGGGGACTGGGACAGGCGGAAGGACTGAGCAGTTCTTC. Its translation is CASILGTGTGGRTEQFF.

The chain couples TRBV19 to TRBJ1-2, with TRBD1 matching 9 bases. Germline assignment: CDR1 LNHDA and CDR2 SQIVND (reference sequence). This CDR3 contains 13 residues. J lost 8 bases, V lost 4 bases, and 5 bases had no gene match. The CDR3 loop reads CASSNSGQGGYTF. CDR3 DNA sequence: TGTGCCAGTAGTAATTCGGGACAGGGAGGCTACACCTTC.

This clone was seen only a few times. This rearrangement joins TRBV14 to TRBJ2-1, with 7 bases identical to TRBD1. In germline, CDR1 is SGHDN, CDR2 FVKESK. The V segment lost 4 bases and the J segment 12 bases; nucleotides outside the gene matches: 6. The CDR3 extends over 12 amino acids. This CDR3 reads CASSPRGYRQFF. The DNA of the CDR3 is TGTGCCAGCAGCCCCAGGGGGTATAGGCAGTTCTTC.

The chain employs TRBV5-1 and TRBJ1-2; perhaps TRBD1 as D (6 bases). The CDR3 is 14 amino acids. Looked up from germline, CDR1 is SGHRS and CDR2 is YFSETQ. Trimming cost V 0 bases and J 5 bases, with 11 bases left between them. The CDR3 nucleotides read TGCGCCAGCAGCTTGGCCTCAGGGGATTATGGCTACACCTTC. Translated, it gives CASSLASGDYGYTF. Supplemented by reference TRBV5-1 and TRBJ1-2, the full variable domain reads KAGVTQTPRYLIKTRGQQVTLSCSPISGHRSVSWYQQTPGQGLQFLFEYFSETQRNKGNFPGRFSGRQFSNSRSEMNVSTLELGDSALYLCASSLASGDYGYTFGSGTRLTVV.

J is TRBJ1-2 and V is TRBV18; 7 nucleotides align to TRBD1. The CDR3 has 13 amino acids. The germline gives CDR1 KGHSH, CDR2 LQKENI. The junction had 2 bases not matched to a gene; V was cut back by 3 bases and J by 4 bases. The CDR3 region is CASSPQGGYGYTF. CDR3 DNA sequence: TGTGCCAGCTCACCCCAGGGGGGCTATGGCTACACCTTC.

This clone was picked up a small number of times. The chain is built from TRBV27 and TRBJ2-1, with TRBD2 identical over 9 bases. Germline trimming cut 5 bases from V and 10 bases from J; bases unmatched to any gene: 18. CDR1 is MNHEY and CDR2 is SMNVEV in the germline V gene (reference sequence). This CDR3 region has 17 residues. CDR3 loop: CASSRQGLALTHREQFF. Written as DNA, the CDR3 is TGTGCCAGCAGTCGCCAAGGACTAGCGCTAACCCACCGAGAGCAGTTCTTC.